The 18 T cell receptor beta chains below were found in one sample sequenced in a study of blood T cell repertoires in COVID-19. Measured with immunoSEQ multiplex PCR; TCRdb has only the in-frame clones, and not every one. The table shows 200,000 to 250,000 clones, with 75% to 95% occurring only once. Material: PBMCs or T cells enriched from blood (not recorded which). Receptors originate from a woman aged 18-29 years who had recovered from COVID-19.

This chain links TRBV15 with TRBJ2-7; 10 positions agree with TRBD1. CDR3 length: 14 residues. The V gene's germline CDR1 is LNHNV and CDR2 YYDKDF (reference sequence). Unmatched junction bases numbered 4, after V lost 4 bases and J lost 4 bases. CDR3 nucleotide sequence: TGTGCCACCAGCACTCGACAGGGGGCTTACGAGCAGTACTTC. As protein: CATSTRQGAYEQYF.

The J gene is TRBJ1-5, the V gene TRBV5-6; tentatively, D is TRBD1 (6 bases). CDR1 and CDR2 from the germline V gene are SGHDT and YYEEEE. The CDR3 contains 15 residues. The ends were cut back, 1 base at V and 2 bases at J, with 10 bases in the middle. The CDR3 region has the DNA TGTGCCAGCAGCTTGACAGGGAGGGGCAATCAGCCCCAGCATTTT. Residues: CASSLTGRGNQPQHF.

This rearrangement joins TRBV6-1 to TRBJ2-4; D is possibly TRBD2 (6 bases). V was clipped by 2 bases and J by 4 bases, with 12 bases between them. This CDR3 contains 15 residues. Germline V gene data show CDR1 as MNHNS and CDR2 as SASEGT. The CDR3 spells CASSEFVGRKNIQYF. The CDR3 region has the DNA TGTGCCAGCAGTGAATTTGTGGGGAGGAAAAACATTCAGTACTTC.

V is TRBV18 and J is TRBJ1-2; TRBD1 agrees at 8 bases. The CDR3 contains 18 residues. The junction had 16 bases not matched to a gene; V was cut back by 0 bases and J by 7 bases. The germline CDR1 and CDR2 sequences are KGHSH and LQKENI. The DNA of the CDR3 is TGTGCCAGCTCACCACCGTTGGGGGCGACAGGGGCTGAAAGTGGCTACACCTTC. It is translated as CASSPPLGATGAESGYTF.

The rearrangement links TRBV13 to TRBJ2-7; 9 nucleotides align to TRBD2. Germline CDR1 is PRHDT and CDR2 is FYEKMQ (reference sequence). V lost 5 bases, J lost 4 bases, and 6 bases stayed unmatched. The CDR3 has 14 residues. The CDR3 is CASSPGTSSYEQYF. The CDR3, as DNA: TGTGCCAGCAGCCCCGGGACTAGCAGTTACGAGCAGTACTTC.

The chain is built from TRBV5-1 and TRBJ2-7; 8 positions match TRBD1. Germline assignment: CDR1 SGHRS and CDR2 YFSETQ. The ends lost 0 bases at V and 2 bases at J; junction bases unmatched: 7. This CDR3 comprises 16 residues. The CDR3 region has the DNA TGCGCCAGCAGCTTGGGGTGGGGGACAGGTGCCTACGAGCAGTACTTC. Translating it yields CASSLGWGTGAYEQYF.

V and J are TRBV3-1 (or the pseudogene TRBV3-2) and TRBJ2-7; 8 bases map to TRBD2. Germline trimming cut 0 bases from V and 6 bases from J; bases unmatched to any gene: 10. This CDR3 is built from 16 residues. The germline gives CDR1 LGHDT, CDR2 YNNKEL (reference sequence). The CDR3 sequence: CASSQDAGGGLREQYF. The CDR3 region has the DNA TGTGCCAGCAGCCAAGATGCGGGGGGAGGTCTTCGCGAGCAGTACTTC.

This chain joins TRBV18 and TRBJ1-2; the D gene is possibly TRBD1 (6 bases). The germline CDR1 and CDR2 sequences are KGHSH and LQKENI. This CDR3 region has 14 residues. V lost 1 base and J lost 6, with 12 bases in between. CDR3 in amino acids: CASSPLAGEHGYTF. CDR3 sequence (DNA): TGTGCCAGCTCACCACTTGCAGGGGAACATGGCTACACCTTC. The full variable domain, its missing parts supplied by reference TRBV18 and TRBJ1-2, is NAGVMQNPRHLVRRRGQEARLRCSPMKGHSHVYWYRQLPEEGLKFMVYLQKENIIDESGMPKERFSAEFPKEGPSILRIQQVVRGDSAAYFCASSPLAGEHGYTFGSGTRLTVV.

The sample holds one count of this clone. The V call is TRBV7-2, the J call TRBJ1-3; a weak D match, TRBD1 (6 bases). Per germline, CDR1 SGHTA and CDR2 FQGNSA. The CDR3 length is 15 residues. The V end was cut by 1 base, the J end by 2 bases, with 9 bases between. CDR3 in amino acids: CASSLGRTAGNTIYF. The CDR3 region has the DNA TGTGCCAGCAGCTTAGGTCGGACAGCTGGAAACACCATATATTTT.

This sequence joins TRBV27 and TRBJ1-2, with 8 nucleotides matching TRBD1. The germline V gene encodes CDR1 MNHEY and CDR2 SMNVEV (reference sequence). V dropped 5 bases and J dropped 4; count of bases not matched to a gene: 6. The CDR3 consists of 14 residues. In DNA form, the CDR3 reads TGTGCCAGCAGTCCCAGGACAGGGAGCTATGGCTACACCTTC. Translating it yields CASSPRTGSYGYTF.

The CDR3 region is CASSRTGWSPLHF. CDR3 coding DNA: TGTGCCAGTTCACGAACAGGCTGGTCACCCCTCCACTTT. The chain employs TRBV11-3 and TRBJ1-6; D is possibly TRBD1 (5 bases). V lost 9 bases to trimming and J lost 10 bases, with 16 bases between them. The germline V gene encodes CDR1 SGHNT and CDR2 YENEEA. This CDR3 region has 13 residues.

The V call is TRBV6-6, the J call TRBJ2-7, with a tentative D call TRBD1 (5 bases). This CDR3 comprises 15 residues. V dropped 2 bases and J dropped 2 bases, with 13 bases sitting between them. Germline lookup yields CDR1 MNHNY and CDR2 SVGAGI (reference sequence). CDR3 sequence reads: CASSYPARAPYEQYF. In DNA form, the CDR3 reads TGTGCCAGCAGTTACCCCGCCAGGGCCCCCTACGAGCAGTACTTC.

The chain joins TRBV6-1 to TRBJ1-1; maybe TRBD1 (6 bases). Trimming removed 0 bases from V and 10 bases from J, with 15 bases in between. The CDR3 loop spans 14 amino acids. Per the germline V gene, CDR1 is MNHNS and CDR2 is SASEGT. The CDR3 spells CASSEAGTRGAAFF. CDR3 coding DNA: TGTGCCAGCAGTGAAGCGGGTACCCGGGGGGCAGCTTTCTTT.

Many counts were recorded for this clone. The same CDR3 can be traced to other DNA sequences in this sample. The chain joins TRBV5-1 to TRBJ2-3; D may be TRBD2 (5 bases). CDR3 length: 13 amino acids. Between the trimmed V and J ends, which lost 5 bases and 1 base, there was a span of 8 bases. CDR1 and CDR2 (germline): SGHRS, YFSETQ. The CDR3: CASSRGGTDTQYF. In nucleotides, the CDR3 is TGCGCCAGCAGTCGGGGTGGCACAGATACGCAGTATTTT. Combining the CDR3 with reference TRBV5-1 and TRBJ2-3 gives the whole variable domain KAGVTQTPRYLIKTRGQQVTLSCSPISGHRSVSWYQQTPGQGLQFLFEYFSETQRNKGNFPGRFSGRQFSNSRSEMNVSTLELGDSALYLCASSRGGTDTQYFGPGTRLTVL.

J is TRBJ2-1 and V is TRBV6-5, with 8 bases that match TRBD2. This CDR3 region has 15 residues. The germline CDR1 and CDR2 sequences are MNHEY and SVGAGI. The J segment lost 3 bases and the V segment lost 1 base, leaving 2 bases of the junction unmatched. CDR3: CASSYLAGSYNEQFF. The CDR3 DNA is TGTGCCAGCAGTTACTTAGCGGGGAGCTACAATGAGCAGTTCTTC.

CDR3 region: CASSELGLESHSSYNSPLHF. The CDR3 nucleotides read TGCGCCAGCAGTGAGCTGGGGCTAGAGTCGCACAGCTCCTATAATTCACCCCTCCACTTT. The V gene is TRBV10-1, the J gene TRBJ1-6; maybe TRBD1 (5 bases). Germline loops: CDR1 WNHNN, CDR2 SYGVQD (reference sequence). With 2 bases removed from V and 0 bases from J, the gap between germline ends came to 20 bases. CDR3 length equals 20 residues.

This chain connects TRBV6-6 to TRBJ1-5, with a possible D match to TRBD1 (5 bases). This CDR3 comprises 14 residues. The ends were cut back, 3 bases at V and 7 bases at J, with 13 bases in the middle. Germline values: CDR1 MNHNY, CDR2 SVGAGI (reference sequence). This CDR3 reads CASSYPGEGQPQHF. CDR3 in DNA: TGTGCCAGCAGTTATCCGGGGGAAGGACAGCCCCAGCATTTT.

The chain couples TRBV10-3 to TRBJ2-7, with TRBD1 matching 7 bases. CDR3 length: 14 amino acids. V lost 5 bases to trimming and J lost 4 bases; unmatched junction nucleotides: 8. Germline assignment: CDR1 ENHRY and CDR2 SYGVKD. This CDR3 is CAISLTGTEYEQYF. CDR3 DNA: TGTGCCATCAGTCTGACCGGGACAGAGTACGAGCAGTACTTC.